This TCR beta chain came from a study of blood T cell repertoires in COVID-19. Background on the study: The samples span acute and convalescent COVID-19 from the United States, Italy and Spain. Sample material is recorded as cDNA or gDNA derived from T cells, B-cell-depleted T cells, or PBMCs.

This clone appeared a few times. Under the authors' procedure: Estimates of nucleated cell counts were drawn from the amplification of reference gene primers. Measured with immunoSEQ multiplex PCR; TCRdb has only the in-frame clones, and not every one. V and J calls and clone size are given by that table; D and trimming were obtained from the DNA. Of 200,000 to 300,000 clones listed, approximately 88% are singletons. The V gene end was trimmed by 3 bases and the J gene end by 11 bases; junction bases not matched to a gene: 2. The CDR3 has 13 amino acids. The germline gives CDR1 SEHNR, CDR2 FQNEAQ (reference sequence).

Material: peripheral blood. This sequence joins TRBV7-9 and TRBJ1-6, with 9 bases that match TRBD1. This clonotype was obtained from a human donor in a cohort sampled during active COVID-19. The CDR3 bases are TGTGCCAGCAGCTTTGACAGGGGGACACCCCTCCACTTT. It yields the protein CASSFDRGTPLHF.